Listed here are 29 T cell receptor beta chains from one sample, sequenced in a study of T cells in localized non-small cell lung cancer. TCRdb's copy holds only in-frame clones and misses some; the assay was immunoSEQ multiplex PCR. The sample lists about 20,000 clones; 87% were seen once. This sample comprised PBMCs, obtained before any cancer treatment. Every receptor here comes from a man aged 40-75 years with stage II squamous cell lung carcinoma.

CDR3 coding DNA: TGCGCCAGCAGCTCACAGGGAACTGAAGCTTTCTTT. Encoded protein: CASSSQGTEAFF. The chain carries TRBV5-1 and TRBJ1-1; D might be TRBD1 (6 bases). The CDR3 is 12 residues long. Looked up from germline, CDR1 is SGHRS and CDR2 is YFSETQ. V was pared by 3 bases and J by 5 bases, with 8 bases between.

The chain carries TRBV4-1 and TRBJ2-5; D remains ambiguous. CDR3 size: 16 residues. V lost 0 bases and J lost 5, with 16 bases in between. Germline V CDR1 and CDR2: MGHRA, YSYEKL. The CDR3 region has the DNA TGCGCCAGCAGCCAAGACCGAGGATTCTCTGATGAGACCCAGTACTTC. Encoded protein: CASSQDRGFSDETQYF.

The J gene is TRBJ2-2, the V gene TRBV19; 7 bases align to TRBD1. Germline V gives CDR1 LNHDA, CDR2 SQIVND (reference sequence). The V segment lost 5 bases and the J segment 7 bases; nucleotides outside the gene matches: 10. The CDR3 consists of 15 residues. The CDR3 sequence: CASSVQGSRGGELFF. The DNA of the CDR3 is TGTGCCAGTAGTGTACAGGGGAGTAGGGGCGGGGAGCTGTTTTTT.

This sequence joins TRBV7-7 and TRBJ2-7, with D maybe TRBD2 (6 bases). The CDR3 runs to 15 residues. Germline V gene data show CDR1 as SSHAT and CDR2 as FNYEAQ (reference sequence). V was trimmed by 2 bases and J by 1 base, leaving 12 bases between them. The CDR3, as DNA: TGTGCCAGCAGCTTAAGTCTAGCGCATTCCTACGAGCAGTACTTC. This translates into CASSLSLAHSYEQYF.

Only one count was recorded for this clone. This rearrangement joins TRBV4-1 to TRBJ1-2; D is perhaps TRBD1 (6 bases). Germline loops: CDR1 MGHRA, CDR2 YSYEKL. Trimming pared 0 bases from V and 2 bases from J, leaving 10 bases between. The CDR3 contains 15 residues. The CDR3 region is CASSQDIQGNYGYTF. The CDR3 region has the DNA TGCGCCAGCAGCCAAGATATCCAGGGGAACTATGGCTACACCTTC.

The chain carries TRBV7-6 and TRBJ2-7, with D possibly matching TRBD2 (7 bases). The germline CDR1 and CDR2 sequences are SGHVS and FNYEAQ. This CDR3 has 16 amino acids. V lost 1 base to trimming and J lost 0 bases, with 13 bases between them. DNA of the CDR3: TGTGCCAGCAGCTTAGGAGGGGGGGGCAGCTCCTACGAGCAGTACTTC. It encodes CASSLGGGGSSYEQYF.

This clone was found once. The chain links TRBV6-5 to TRBJ2-1, with 9 bases fitting TRBD2. J was trimmed by 5 bases and V by 6 bases; bases with no gene match: 8. The V gene's germline CDR1 is MNHEY and CDR2 SVGAGI. CDR3 length equals 15 residues. This chain's CDR3 is CASRKAGGVNNEQFF. The DNA for the CDR3 is TGTGCCAGCAGAAAAGCGGGAGGAGTCAACAATGAGCAGTTCTTC.

The chain has TRBV11-3 and TRBJ2-1; D uncertain. The CDR3 has 12 residues. Per the germline V gene, CDR1 is SGHNT and CDR2 is YENEEA. V lost 0 bases and J 7 bases, leaving 4 bases between the germline ends. The CDR3 loop reads CASSLDPNEQFF. For the CDR3, the DNA is TGTGCCAGCAGCTTAGATCCGAATGAGCAGTTCTTC.

The V call is TRBV7-8, the J call TRBJ1-2; possibly TRBD1 for D (6 bases). The CDR3 loop spans 18 amino acids. The germline V gene has CDR1 SGHVS and CDR2 FQNEAQ. Trimming removed 0 bases from V and 1 base from J, with 18 bases in between. The CDR3 region is CASSLAPFRGYVNYGYTF. The CDR3 coding sequence is TGTGCCAGCAGCTTAGCGCCCTTCAGGGGATACGTTAACTATGGCTACACCTTC.

V gene TRBV19 combines with J gene TRBJ1-1; TRBD1 matches at 9 bases. The CDR3 is made up of 12 amino acids. Trimming at V came to 5 bases and at J to 9 bases, leaving 4 bases not matched to a gene. Germline CDR1 LNHDA, CDR2 SQIVND (reference sequence). CDR3 sequence reads: CASSSGTGKAFF. The CDR3 nucleotides are TGTGCCAGTAGTTCCGGGACAGGGAAAGCTTTCTTT.

This clone was seen more than once but under ten times. Written as DNA, the CDR3 is TGTGCCAGCAGCCGCCCCGGACAGGAAGAGACCCAGTACTTC. Translating it yields CASSRPGQEETQYF. The rearrangement joins TRBV4-2 to TRBJ2-5; TRBD1 matches at 7 bases. V gave up 4 bases and J gave up 3 bases; unmatched junction bases: 5. Germline V gene lookup returns CDR1 LGHNA and CDR2 YNFKEQ. The CDR3 is made up of 14 amino acids.

The chain has TRBV2 and TRBJ1-1; maybe TRBD1 (5 bases). The germline CDR1 and CDR2 sequences are SNHLY and FYNNEI. This CDR3 contains 14 residues. Trimming took off 7 bases at V and 8 bases at J, with 20 bases between the two ends. CDR3 bases: TGTGCCAGCACCCAAGACAGATTTAGGATAGAAGCTTTCTTT. Translation: CASTQDRFRIEAFF.

This clone was observed once. The rearrangement links TRBV4-2 to TRBJ2-1; D is undetermined. This CDR3 comprises 13 residues. The V end lost 0 bases, the J end lost 14 bases, and 14 bases lay between the germline ends. From germline, CDR1 is LGHNA and CDR2 YNFKEQ. The chain's CDR3 is CASSQDKPTLKFF. The CDR3 DNA is TGTGCCAGCAGCCAAGATAAGCCCACCTTAAAGTTCTTC.

V is TRBV7-9 and J is TRBJ2-5; maybe TRBD2 (5 bases). The ends were cut back, 5 bases at V and 4 bases at J, with 14 bases in the middle. The germline V gene encodes CDR1 SEHNR and CDR2 FQNEAQ (reference sequence). The CDR3 extends over 14 amino acids. The CDR3 region has the DNA TGTGCCAGCAGCGAGTCGAGAGGGATAGAGACCCAGTACTTC. Translated, it gives CASSESRGIETQYF.

The chain is built from TRBV6-1 and TRBJ1-4; unclear D gene. V was pared by 4 bases and J by 6 bases, with 12 bases between. The CDR3 sequence is 14 residues long. Germline V gene data show CDR1 as MNHNS and CDR2 as SASEGT. The CDR3 region is CASSVTGEDEKLFF. Written as DNA, the CDR3 is TGTGCCAGCAGTGTTACGGGCGAAGATGAAAAACTGTTTTTT.

This clone was observed a few times. The V gene is TRBV30, the J gene TRBJ1-2; D unresolved. Germline assignment: CDR1 GTSNPN and CDR2 SVGIG (reference sequence). The CDR3 has 12 residues. V lost 2 bases to trimming and J lost 4 bases, with 8 bases between them. CDR3 coding DNA: TGTGCCTGGAGTCTCTCCGGCTATGGCTACACCTTC. Its protein is CAWSLSGYGYTF.

V usage is TRBV2 and J usage is TRBJ1-2; D unresolved. The CDR3 is 11 residues long. V was pared by 6 bases and J by 6 bases, with 8 bases between. CDR1 is SNHLY and CDR2 is FYNNEI in the germline V gene. The CDR3 region has the DNA TGTGCCAGCAGAGTCGTGGATGGCTACACCTTC. Translated: CASRVVDGYTF.

The rearrangement joins TRBV12-1 to TRBJ2-1. TRBV12-1 is flagged as a pseudogene. This CDR3 has 13 residues. The CDR3 sequence is CASSFQFAGEQFF. DNA of the CDR3: TGTGCCAGCAGCTTTCAGTTCGCCGGTGAGCAGTTCTTC.

This chain links TRBV5-1 with TRBJ2-2; D is unresolved. V lost 2 bases and J 3 bases, leaving 5 bases between the germline ends. This CDR3 is 13 amino acids long. Germline-derived CDR1 and CDR2 are SGHRS and YFSETQ. CDR3 nucleotide sequence: TGCGCCAGCAGCTTTGCGGACACCGGGGAGCTGTTTTTT. Protein: CASSFADTGELFF.

This clone came up once. The same CDR3 can be traced to other DNA sequences in this sample. The chain is built from TRBV19 and TRBJ1-1; TRBD1 matches 8 bases. The V gene's germline CDR1 is LNHDA and CDR2 SQIVND (reference sequence). The CDR3 sequence is 14 residues long. The V gene end was trimmed by 6 bases and the J gene end by 5 bases; junction bases not matched to a gene: 8. The CDR3: CASSRQGSGTEAFF. Written as DNA, the CDR3 is TGTGCCAGTAGCAGACAGGGGTCGGGAACTGAAGCTTTCTTT.

The rearrangement uses TRBV4-3 and TRBJ2-3; 9 nucleotides agree with TRBD1. CDR1 LGHNA and CDR2 YSLEER come from the germline V gene. The CDR3 has 17 amino acids. V shed 0 bases and J 8 bases; nucleotides not matched to a gene: 12. The CDR3 loop is CASSQDGNRGPAGTQYF. DNA for the CDR3: TGCGCCAGCAGCCAAGATGGAAACAGGGGGCCCGCCGGTACGCAGTATTTT.

This chain links TRBV11-3 with TRBJ1-3, with D tentatively TRBD1 (5 bases). CDR1 and CDR2 from the germline V gene are SGHNT and YENEEA. Between the trimmed V and J ends, which lost 0 bases and 9 bases, there was a span of 18 bases. This CDR3 is built from 16 residues. Written as DNA, the CDR3 is TGTGCCAGCAGCTTAGATTCCGCCAGGGATCGAAGCACCATATATTTT. Encoded protein: CASSLDSARDRSTIYF.

The chain combines TRBV5-1 with TRBJ2-2, with TRBD1 matching 10 bases. The CDR3 extends over 15 amino acids. Germline V CDR1 and CDR2: SGHRS, YFSETQ. J gave up 5 bases and V 4 bases, and 5 bases lay outside the gene matches. The CDR3 reads CASSPWGQGTGELFF. CDR3 DNA: TGCGCCAGCAGCCCCTGGGGACAGGGGACCGGGGAGCTGTTTTTT.

The chain uses TRBV18 and TRBJ1-4, with 11 bases matching TRBD1. Unmatched junction bases numbered 9, after V lost 3 bases and J lost 6 bases. The CDR3 contains 17 residues. Germline V lookup: CDR1 KGHSH, CDR2 LQKENI. The CDR3 here is CASSPILLGQGDEKLFF. The CDR3 DNA is TGTGCCAGCTCACCGATTCTGTTGGGACAGGGGGATGAAAAACTGTTTTTT.

In its sample, this clone was seen a few times. The rearrangement uses TRBV6-5 and TRBJ2-1, with TRBD1 matching over 8 bases. This CDR3 is 13 amino acids long. V lost 2 bases to trimming and J lost 9 bases; unmatched junction nucleotides: 3. Germline CDR1 is MNHEY and CDR2 is SVGAGI. CDR3 DNA: TGTGCCAGCAGTTACGGGACAGGTCTTGAGCAGTTCTTC. This sequence encodes CASSYGTGLEQFF.

CDR3 bases: TGTGCCAGCAGTTACTCGACAGGTGGGAGATACACTGAAGCTTTCTTT. Translating it yields CASSYSTGGRYTEAFF. The rearrangement links TRBV6-5 to TRBJ1-1, with D maybe TRBD1 (6 bases). CDR3 length: 16 residues. The ends were cut back, 0 bases at V and 3 bases at J, with 14 bases in the middle. CDR1 and CDR2 from the germline V gene are MNHEY and SVGAGI.

The chain is built from TRBV30 and TRBJ1-5; D ambiguous. Trimming shortened V by 5 bases and J by 5 bases, and 16 bases separated the two germline ends. Germline loops: CDR1 GTSNPN, CDR2 SVGIG (reference sequence). The CDR3 runs to 14 residues. The CDR3 DNA reads as TGTGCCTGGGGTAAGAAGGTGAATGATCAGCCCCAGCATTTT. It codes for CAWGKKVNDQPQHF. Drawing the rest from reference TRBV30 and TRBJ1-5, the complete variable domain is SQTIHQWPATLVQPVGSPLSLECTVEGTSNPNLYWYRQAAGRGLQLLFYSVGIGQISSEVPQNLSASRPQDRQFILSSKKLLLSDSGFYLCAWGKKVNDQPQHFGDGTRLSIL.

This clone was seen just once. The V gene is TRBV6-4, the J gene TRBJ2-2; no clear D. V was clipped by 0 bases and J by 6 bases, with 17 bases between them. The CDR3 has 17 amino acids. CDR1 is MRHNA, CDR2 SNTAGT, per germline. The CDR3 nucleotides are TGTGCCAGCAGTGACTCGGTGGTCTCGGTTAGGGCCGGGGAGCTGTTTTTT. It specifies CASSDSVVSVRAGELFF.

CDR3 nucleotides: TGTGCCAGCTCGGGGGACAGGGACAATCAGCCCCAGCATTTT. Amino acids: CASSGDRDNQPQHF. J is TRBJ1-5 and V is TRBV2; 9 bases align to TRBD1. V lost 8 bases and J lost 3; bases outside the gene matches: 5. The germline gives CDR1 SNHLY, CDR2 FYNNEI. CDR3 length: 14 residues.